This T cell receptor (beta chain) was documented in a study of OX40 agonist ivuxolimab in advanced cancers. Describing the broader study: Ivuxolimab was an agonistic, fully human IgG2 monoclonal antibody directed against OX40 (CD134), a costimulatory receptor. Intravenous ivuxolimab was administered to patients every 2 weeks at six dose levels: 0.01, 0.1, 0.3, 1.5, 3 and 10 mg/kg. Of the approximately 53 patients in dose escalation, about 19 had hepatocellular carcinoma, some 15 had melanoma, 9 had renal cell carcinoma and 9 had head and neck cancer. In the dose-escalation cohort, 75% to 90% of patients were male, and the mean age was 60 years with a range of 23 to 79. Prior anti-PD-1, anti-PD-L1 or anti-CTLA-4 therapy was permitted, and checkpoint inhibitors had been received by about 37% of dose-escalation patients. Three dose-escalation patients achieved partial responses, one with hepatocellular carcinoma and two with cutaneous melanoma. Peripheral TCRbeta sequencing aimed to test whether ivuxolimab altered TCR sequence diversity and caused clonal T-cell expansion. The paper describes the monotherapy dose-escalation part (N of about 50 patients) of the phase I trial of ivuxolimab. Beyond this particular receptor, the publication reports: Low levels of normalized T-cell clonal expansion were also seen in some patients who did not respond. At doses of 0.1 to 3.0 mg/kg, clonal expansion of both CD4+ and CD8+ blood T cells was observed from baseline to week 6. In the 0.1-3.0 mg/kg groups, partial responders had among the lowest normalized peripheral clonal expansion, particularly in CD8+ T cells. Antigen specificity was not determined for the clonally expanded peripheral T cells. After ivuxolimab, more expanded clones were found on average in CD8+ T cells than in CD4+ T cells.

Based on the germline V gene (reference sequence), the CDR1 and CDR2 sequences are SEHNR and FQNEAQ. The CDR3 runs 15 residues from the cysteine to the phenylalanine. The CDR3 DNA has 45 bases and is translated from base 1. The junction carries 13 bases between V and J, which are trimmed by 4 bases and 0 bases respectively. Genomic DNA was extracted from sorted cells for sequencing of the TCRbeta CDR3 region. The immunoSEQ Assay was used for sequencing of TCRbeta CDR3 regions. In its TCRdb copy, this immuneACCESS table keeps in-frame sequences only and misses some clones. Where compared with another copy, unresolved V genes explain less than half of these, and the others have no known cause. Across this sample there are around 34,000 clones, with approximately 89% seen only once. Of the sample, under 45% falls within the top ten clones. A word on this clone: Its specific antigen is unknown. Per-nucleotide qualities are absent, and no much larger clonotype sits a single base away.

The trial excluded patients who had a history of autoimmune disease or who were on systemic immunosuppression. Peripheral blood for TCR sequencing was drawn from every dose cohort at baseline, at cycle 4 day 1 and at cycle 7 day 1. The samples were drawn from a first-in-human, open-label, multicenter phase I dose-escalation trial of ivuxolimab. Adults with locally advanced or metastatic melanoma, renal cell, hepatocellular, or head and neck squamous cell carcinoma were enrolled in the trial. Before TCR sequencing, CD4+ and CD8+ T cells were separately sorted from peripheral blood. The sequencing used CD4+ or CD8+ T cells sorted from blood, collected in a trial of the OX40 agonist ivuxolimab. The chain was built from TRBV7-9 and TRBJ2-7; 6 matching bases give a weak D call of TRBD1. This clonotype originated in an adult with an advanced solid tumor such as melanoma, head and neck, liver or kidney cancer. The DNA sequence follows: TGTGCCAGCAGCTCCGGGACAAAAATCTCCTACGAGCAGTACTTC. Its translation is CASSSGTKISYEQYF.